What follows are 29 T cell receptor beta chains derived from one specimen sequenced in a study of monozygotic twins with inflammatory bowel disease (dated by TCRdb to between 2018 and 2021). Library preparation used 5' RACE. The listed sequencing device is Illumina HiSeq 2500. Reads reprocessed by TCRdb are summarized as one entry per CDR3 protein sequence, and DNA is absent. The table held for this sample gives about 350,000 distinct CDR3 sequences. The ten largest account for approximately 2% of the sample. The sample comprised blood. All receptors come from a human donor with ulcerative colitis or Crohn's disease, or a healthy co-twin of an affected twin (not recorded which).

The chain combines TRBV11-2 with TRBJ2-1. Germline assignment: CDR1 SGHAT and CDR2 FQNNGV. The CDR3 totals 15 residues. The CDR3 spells CASRVDRGSYNEQFF.

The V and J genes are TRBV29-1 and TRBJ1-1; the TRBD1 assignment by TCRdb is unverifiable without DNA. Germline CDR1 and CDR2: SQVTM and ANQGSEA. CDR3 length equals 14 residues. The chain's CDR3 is CSVPRQGANTEAFF.

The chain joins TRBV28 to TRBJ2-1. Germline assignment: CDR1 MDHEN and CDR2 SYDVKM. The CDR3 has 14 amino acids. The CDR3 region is CASRVGSRRDEQFF.

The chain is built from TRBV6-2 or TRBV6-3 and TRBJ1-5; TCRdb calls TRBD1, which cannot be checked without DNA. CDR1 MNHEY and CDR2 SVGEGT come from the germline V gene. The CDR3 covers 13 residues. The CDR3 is CASWKDRDQPQHF.

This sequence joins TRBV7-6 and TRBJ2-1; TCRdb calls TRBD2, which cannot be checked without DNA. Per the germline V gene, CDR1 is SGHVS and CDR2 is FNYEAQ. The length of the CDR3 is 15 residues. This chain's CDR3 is CASSPRLAGEGEQFF.

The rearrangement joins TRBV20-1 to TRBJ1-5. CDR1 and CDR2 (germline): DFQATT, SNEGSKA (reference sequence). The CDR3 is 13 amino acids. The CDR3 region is CSARVILDQPQHF.

CDR3 region: CASRGLAGGLYTQYF. The rearrangement uses TRBV12-3 or TRBV12-4 and TRBJ2-3; the TCRdb call, TRBD2, lacks DNA for checking. The CDR3 has 15 amino acids.

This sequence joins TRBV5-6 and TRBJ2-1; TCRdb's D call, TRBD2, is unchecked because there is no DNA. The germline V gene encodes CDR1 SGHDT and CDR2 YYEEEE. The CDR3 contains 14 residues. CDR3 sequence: CASSKGLAGGEQFF.

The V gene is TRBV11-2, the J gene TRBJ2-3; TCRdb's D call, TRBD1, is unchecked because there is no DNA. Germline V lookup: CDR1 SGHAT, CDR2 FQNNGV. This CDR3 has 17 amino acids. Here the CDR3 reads CASSFTQGFGDTDTHYF.

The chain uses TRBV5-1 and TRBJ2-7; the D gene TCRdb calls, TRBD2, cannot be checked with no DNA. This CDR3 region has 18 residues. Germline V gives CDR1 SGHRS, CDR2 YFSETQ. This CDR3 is CASSLAGGLAGKAYEQYF.

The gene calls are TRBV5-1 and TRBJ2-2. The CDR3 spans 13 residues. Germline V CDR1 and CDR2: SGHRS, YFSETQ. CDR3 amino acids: CASSVANTGELFF. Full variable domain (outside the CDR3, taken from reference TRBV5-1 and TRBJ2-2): KAGVTQTPRYLIKTRGQQVTLSCSPISGHRSVSWYQQTPGQGLQFLFEYFSETQRNKGNFPGRFSGRQFSNSRSEMNVSTLELGDSALYLCASSVANTGELFFGEGSRLTVL.

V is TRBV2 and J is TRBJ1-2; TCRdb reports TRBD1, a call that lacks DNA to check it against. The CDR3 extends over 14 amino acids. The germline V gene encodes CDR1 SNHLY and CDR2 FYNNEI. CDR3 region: CASSVGPQEGGYTF.

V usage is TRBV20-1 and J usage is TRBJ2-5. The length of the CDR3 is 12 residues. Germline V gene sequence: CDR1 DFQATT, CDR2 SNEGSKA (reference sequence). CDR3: CSASGDQETQYF.

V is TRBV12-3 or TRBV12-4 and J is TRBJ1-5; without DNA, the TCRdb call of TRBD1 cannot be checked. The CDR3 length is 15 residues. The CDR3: CASSFPGTGYQPQHF.

CDR3 sequence reads: CSVEFDRAGSEQYF. This rearrangement joins TRBV29-1 to TRBJ2-7; TCRdb lists TRBD1, though no DNA is available to test this call. The CDR3 has 14 residues. Germline V CDR1 and CDR2: SQVTM, ANQGSEA.

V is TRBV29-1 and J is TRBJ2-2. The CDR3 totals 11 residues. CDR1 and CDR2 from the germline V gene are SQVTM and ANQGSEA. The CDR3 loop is CSVTNTGELFF.

This CDR3 reads CNAWTGKETQYF. This chain joins TRBV20-1 and TRBJ2-5; TCRdb outputs TRBD1, but without DNA this stays unchecked. This CDR3 comprises 12 residues. CDR1 is DFQATT, CDR2 SNEGSKA, per germline (reference sequence).

CDR3 protein: CASSLSSGTFYEQYF. The rearrangement uses TRBV28 and TRBJ2-7; the D call from TCRdb, TRBD2, cannot be confirmed without DNA. The CDR3 is made up of 15 amino acids. Germline V gene sequence: CDR1 MDHEN, CDR2 SYDVKM.

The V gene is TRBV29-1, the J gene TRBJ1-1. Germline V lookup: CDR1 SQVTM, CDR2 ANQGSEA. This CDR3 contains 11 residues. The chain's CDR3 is CSVGGVTEAFF.

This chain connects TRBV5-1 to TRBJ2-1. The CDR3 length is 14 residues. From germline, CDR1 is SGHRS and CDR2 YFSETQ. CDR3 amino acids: CASSSQGVHNEQFF.

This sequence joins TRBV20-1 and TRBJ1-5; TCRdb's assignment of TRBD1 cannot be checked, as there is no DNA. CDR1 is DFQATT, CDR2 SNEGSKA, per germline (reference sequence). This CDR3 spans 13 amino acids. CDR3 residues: CSARDQGNQPQHF.

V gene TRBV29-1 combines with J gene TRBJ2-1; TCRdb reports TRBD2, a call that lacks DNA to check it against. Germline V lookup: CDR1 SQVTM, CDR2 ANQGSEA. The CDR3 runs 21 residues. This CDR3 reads CSVLEGVGLAGGDGSYNEQFF.

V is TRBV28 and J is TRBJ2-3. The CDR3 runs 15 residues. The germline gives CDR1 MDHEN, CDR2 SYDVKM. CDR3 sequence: CASSFRNLLTDTQYF. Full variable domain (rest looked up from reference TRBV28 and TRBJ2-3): DVKVTQSSRYLVKRTGEKVFLECVQDMDHENMFWYRQDPGLGLRLIYFSYDVKMKEKGDIPEGYSVSREKKERFSLILESASTNQTSMYLCASSFRNLLTDTQYFGPGTRLTVL.

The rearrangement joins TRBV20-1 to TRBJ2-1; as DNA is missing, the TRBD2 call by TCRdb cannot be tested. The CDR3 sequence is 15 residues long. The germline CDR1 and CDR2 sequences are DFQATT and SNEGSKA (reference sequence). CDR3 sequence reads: CSAKTGTSVADEQFF.

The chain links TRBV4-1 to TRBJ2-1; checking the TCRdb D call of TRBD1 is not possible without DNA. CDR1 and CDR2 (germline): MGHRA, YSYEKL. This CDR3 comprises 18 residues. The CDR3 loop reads CASSQDWGAPGSYNEQFF.

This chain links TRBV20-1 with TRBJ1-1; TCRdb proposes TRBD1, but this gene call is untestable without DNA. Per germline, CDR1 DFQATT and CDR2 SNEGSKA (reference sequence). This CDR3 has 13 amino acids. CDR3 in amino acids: CSAPGTGSTEAFF.

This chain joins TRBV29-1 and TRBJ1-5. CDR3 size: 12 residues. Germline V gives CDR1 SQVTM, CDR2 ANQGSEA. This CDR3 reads CSVDMGLGPQHF.

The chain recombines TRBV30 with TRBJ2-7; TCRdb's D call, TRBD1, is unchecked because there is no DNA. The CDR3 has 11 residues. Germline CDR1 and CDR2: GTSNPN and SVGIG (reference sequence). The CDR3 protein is CAWSPGVEQYF.

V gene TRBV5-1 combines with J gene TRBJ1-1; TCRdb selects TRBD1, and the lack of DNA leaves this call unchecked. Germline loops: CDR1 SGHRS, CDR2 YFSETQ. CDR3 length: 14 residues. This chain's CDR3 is CASSLGQMNTEAFF.